This T cell receptor (beta chain) was sequenced during a study of blood T cell repertoires in COVID-19 (TCRdb year 2020). General notes on the study: The collaborator samples originated in the United States, Italy and Spain and spanned the acute and convalescent phases of COVID-19. The material from the prospective study consisted of cDNA or gDNA derived from T cells, B-cell-depleted T cells, or PBMCs. Deeply sampled blood TCRbeta repertoires from subjects exposed to, actively infected with, or recovered from COVID-19 were included in the dataset. The repertoires were released in a freely available public database meant as a resource for research on the immune response to SARS-CoV-2. The samples were drawn from the first 160 participants of the ongoing ImmuneRACE study and from 1,200 or so subjects provided by 6 global collaborators. A de-identified subject ID, COVID-19 status, age in years and sex were almost always included in the sample metadata. Where available, HLA class I and class II types were taken from metadata supplied by the sample provider and were not determined by assay-based typing. Broader findings and caveats from the paper: The amount of clinical and demographic metadata varied by source and participant and was provided uncurated.

TCRbeta CDR3 regions were amplified from genomic DNA using the immunoSEQ Assay, a bias-controlled multiplex PCR. From the authors' description of their analysis: The number of nucleated cells in each sample was estimated from the amplification of reference gene primers within the assay. Sequence reads were collapsed and filtered to measure the absolute abundance of every unique TCRbeta CDR3 rearrangement. Productive Simpson clonality was computed per sample as the square root of Simpson's diversity index over productive rearrangements. TCRdb retrieved this table from immuneACCESS and kept in-frame rearrangements only. Not all clones are present; in checked studies, unresolved V genes account for under half, and no reason is known for the remainder. That table furnishes V, J and clone size, whereas the DNA furnished D and trimming. The sample profile shows around 64,000 clones; around 90% of them were found once. The leading ten clones occupy approximately 19% of the sample.

Whole blood was collected in K2EDTA tubes by collaborating institutions according to the institutions' own protocols. For TCRbeta analysis, collaborators shipped samples in one of three forms: frozen whole blood, isolated PBMCs, or DNA extracted from either of those sample types. A word on this clone: The target of this receptor is not known. Base qualities are not recorded, but no much larger clone differs from it by a single base.

Reading from cysteine to phenylalanine, the CDR3 counts 15 amino acids. Just the 45-base CDR3 DNA is kept, in frame starting at base 1. The germline V gene encodes CDR1 SGHRS and CDR2 YFSETQ. Relative to germline, V is 4 bases shorter and J is 1 base shorter, with 11 bases between their ends. Recombination connected TRBV5-1 to TRBJ2-2; there is no confident call for the D gene. The sequence was obtained from a woman older than 75 with acute or convalescent COVID-19. What was sequenced was peripheral blood. The encoded CDR3 is CASSPDPGNTGELFF. The DNA sequence is TGCGCCAGCAGCCCCGACCCGGGGAACACCGGGGAGCTGTTTTTT.